This TCR beta chain appears in the sequencing data of a study of molecular identifiers for immune sequencing clone quantification. RNA fractions of 10%, 30% or 50% and roughly 20,000 to 1,000,000 sorted cells were the source of naive CD8 libraries. Researchers sorted naive CD8 T cells as cells that were CD8+CD4-CCR7+CD45RA+. Previously described methods and listed TCR primers were employed for the bulk TCR libraries. Via MiXCR, TCRdb re-called the PCR reads, giving one row per CDR3 protein. The data show about 640,000 distinct CDR3 sequences, 15% to 20% seen once. To note about this clonotype: Since a much larger clone is just one base distant, this may be a read error.

The sample taken for sequencing was naive CD8+ T cells from blood, with Jurkat cell RNA spiked in. Noted subset: FACS-sorted CD8+CD4-CCR7+CD45RA+ naive T cells. The origin of this receptor is a human donor in good health. Some libraries in this study had Jurkat cell RNA spiked in.

The CDR3 DNA reads as TGTGCTTCCGGGGAGTTCTACAGTGAGCAGTTCTTC. Its translation is CASGEFYSEQFF. The chain employs TRBV12-3 or TRBV12-4 and TRBJ2-1; the D gene is possibly TRBD2 (5 bases). The CDR3 is made up of 12 amino acids.